This T cell receptor beta chain was documented in a study of beta chain features in type 1 diabetes. The investigators reverse transcribed all of the isolated RNA, so they sequenced expressed TCRB transcripts. The repertoire was sequenced with immunoSEQ multiplex PCR; TCRdb's copy has only in-frame clones and lacks some. The sample comprises about 650,000 clones, under 15% of which are singletons, and around 0.12% rests with the top ten. Looked up from germline, CDR1 is MGHRA and CDR2 is YSYEKL. V lost 3 bases and J lost 4; bases outside the gene matches: 9. This CDR3 is 16 amino acids long. This clone was picked up one time. Its specificity is unknown. Regarding the study as a whole: Unsettled here was the matter of whether HLA type influences TCRB rearrangement. The naive, central memory and Treg TCRB repertoires of patients appeared to be more similar to one another than those of healthy donors. TCRB CDR3 length was moderately but significantly reduced in all four CD4+ subsets of Type 1 diabetes patients. Among type 1 diabetes patients, VDJ junctions had fewer insertions and more deletions.

The TCR was taken from a man under 40 with type 1 diabetes. The sequencing input was naive CD4+ T cells from blood. The chain uses TRBV4-1 and TRBJ1-2; 9 bases match TRBD1. This chain's CDR3 is CASSQPTGGRGYGYTF. The CDR3 DNA follows: TGCGCCAGCAGCCAGCCTACAGGGGGCAGGGGCTATGGCTACACCTTC.